These 3 T cell receptor beta chains came from one sample sequenced in a study of blood T cell repertoires in COVID-19. The protocol was immunoSEQ multiplex PCR, while the TCRdb copy is restricted to in-frame clones and leaves out a portion. This sample has nearly 350,000 clones; around 90% occur once, and the top ten carry about 3.5%. Sequencing was done on a sample of peripheral blood. The source is a young woman who had recovered from COVID-19.

The chain recombines TRBV18 with TRBJ1-3; 9 nucleotides agree with TRBD1. Germline V CDR1 and CDR2: KGHSH, LQKENI. The CDR3 runs to 15 residues. After removal of 3 bases from V and 3 bases from J, the junction contained 3 bases not matched to a gene. CDR3 amino acids: CASSPGQGLGNTIYF. DNA for the CDR3: TGTGCCAGCTCACCGGGACAGGGTCTTGGAAACACCATATATTTT.

This chain joins TRBV5-1 and TRBJ2-7; D is unresolved. The CDR3 loop spans 15 amino acids. Germline V gives CDR1 SGHRS, CDR2 YFSETQ. Trimming removed 2 bases at V and 0 bases at J, with 12 bases between. For the CDR3, the DNA is TGCGCCAGCAGCTTTAACAGTAATTGCTCCTACGAGCAGTACGTC. Translation gives CASSFNSNCSYEQYV.

The CDR3 here is CASSVRHTSYNEQFF. CDR3 nucleotides: TGTGCCAGCAGCGTTCGTCATACTAGTTACAATGAGCAGTTCTTC. The chain has TRBV5-4 and TRBJ2-1, with D possibly TRBD2 on 5 matching bases. Germline V gene sequence: CDR1 SGHNT, CDR2 YYREEE (reference sequence). V lost 4 bases, J lost 4 bases, and 15 bases lay in between. This CDR3 contains 15 residues.